This T cell receptor beta chain originates from a study of cytomegalovirus exposure and HLA in healthy donors. Study in general: As released early, the data held around 80 million unique TCRs from HLA-typed donors.

This clone was counted a few times. Its antigen is unknown. The PCR had 60 Vbeta and 13 Jbeta primers. Profiling relied on immunoSEQ multiplex PCR, and the TCRdb table lists in-frame clones only, not all of them. The sample consists of roughly 100,000 clones, roughly three quarters of them appearing once. In nominal health when sampled, donors likely had unrecorded immune exposures nonetheless. The length of the CDR3 is 15 residues. Trimming took 4 bases from V and 3 from J, leaving 16 bases between them. CDR1 and CDR2 (germline): SEHNR, FQNEAQ (reference sequence). The study, taken as a whole, reports: Most of the CMV-associated TCR beta chains (in a later analysis) appeared to be HLA-restricted. Immune exposure data for these donors was limited to CMV serostatus.

This rearrangement joins TRBV7-9 to TRBJ2-7; a possible D gene is TRBD2 (6 bases). Sequenced sample: PBMCs. This clonotype was obtained from a man aged 35 to 55 in good health and CMV-seronegative. This CDR3 reads CASSSTQTRGYEQYF. The CDR3 DNA follows: TGTGCCAGCAGCTCGACCCAGACTAGGGGCTACGAGCAGTACTTC.